Listed here are 2 T cell receptor beta chains from one sample, sequenced in a study of OX40 agonist ivuxolimab in advanced cancers. Data came from immunoSEQ multiplex PCR; TCRdb stores just in-frame clones and leaves some out. In the table there are 40,000 to 55,000 clones, about 90% of which are singletons. Sequencing used CD4+ or CD8+ T cells sorted from blood, obtained in a trial of the OX40 agonist ivuxolimab. These receptors all stem from an adult with an advanced solid tumor such as melanoma, head and neck, liver or kidney cancer.

The chain links TRBV30 to TRBJ1-1, with D unclear. Germline CDR1 GTSNPN, CDR2 SVGIG (reference sequence). CDR3 length equals 16 residues. V lost 0 bases, J lost 1 base, and 15 bases lay in between. CDR3 amino acids: CAWSVRAVTSNTEAFF. CDR3 DNA sequence: TGTGCCTGGAGTGTAAGGGCGGTAACTTCGAACACTGAAGCTTTCTTT.

The CDR3 loop is CASNLPQGSAFF. The DNA of the CDR3 is TGCGCCAGCAACCTACCACAGGGGTCGGCTTTCTTT. This chain connects TRBV10-2 to TRBJ1-1, with 7 bases that match TRBD1. The CDR3 has 12 amino acids. CDR1 is WSHSY, CDR2 SAAADI, per germline. V shed 7 bases and J 11 bases; nucleotides not matched to a gene: 10.